This T cell receptor beta chain came from a study of blood T cells in healthy people across ages. Study-level information: With template switching, about one barcoded beta molecule was captured per two T cells.

Then a second PCR, running roughly 6 to 12 cycles, was carried out with a sample-barcoded 5' primer and a J-beta primer mix. TCRdb reanalysed the 5' RACE reads using MiXCR and keeps one entry per CDR3 protein. The repertoire includes some 850,000 distinct CDR3 sequences, 20% to 30% of them detected once, and 2.5% to 3.5% sits in the top ten. The table lists this clonotype with a few counts. Trimming took 6 bases from V and 7 from J; bases not matched to a gene: 8. Germline V lookup: CDR1 MNHEY, CDR2 SVGAGI. The CDR3 consists of 15 residues. Separately, the same data were catalogued under a study of T cells of mothers and their children. From that report: The yield was over 9 million TCR beta CDR3 reads from each mother and roughly 3 million from each child.

This sequence was found in a boy under 18 in good health. Sequencing input: blood. The V and J genes are TRBV6-5 and TRBJ2-4; 11 bases map to TRBD1. The CDR3 DNA reads as TGTGCCAGCAGGATAGGACAGGGGGCGCTGAACATTCAGTACTTC. Translating gives CASRIGQGALNIQYF.